This is a list of T cell receptor beta chains from one sample in a study of cytomegalovirus exposure and HLA in healthy donors. Profiling relied on immunoSEQ multiplex PCR, and the TCRdb table lists in-frame clones only, not all of them. Among around 99,000 clones listed, around 73% were seen once. Source material: PBMCs. These receptors all stem from a middle-aged man in good health and CMV-seronegative. Both conserved end residues are part of each CDR3. The order of the fields is V gene, D gene, J gene, clone size, CDR3 protein, CDR3 DNA. D genes are given only for firm matches. Expanded clones are given a class, and other clones once, few, many or no size at all.

V gene: TRBV10-1; D gene: TRBD2; J gene: TRBJ2-1; clone size: few; CDR3 protein: CASSDSGGGSYNEQFF; CDR3 DNA: TGCGCCAGCAGTGATAGCGGGGGGGGTTCCTACAATGAGCAGTTCTTC
V gene: TRBV7-9; D gene: -; J gene: TRBJ1-5; clone size: -; CDR3 protein: CASSYHSNQPQHF; CDR3 DNA: TGTGCCAGCAGCTATCATAGCAATCAGCCCCAGCATTTT
V gene: TRBV5-6; D gene: TRBD1; J gene: TRBJ2-5; clone size: -; CDR3 protein: CASSFVRGQRETQYF; CDR3 DNA: TGTGCCAGCAGCTTCGTCAGGGGGCAGCGGGAGACCCAGTACTTC
V gene: TRBV27; D gene: -; J gene: TRBJ2-1; clone size: -; CDR3 protein: CASSFKGNNEQFF; CDR3 DNA: TGTGCCAGCAGTTTTAAGGGGAACAATGAGCAGTTCTTC
V gene: TRBV18; D gene: TRBD2; J gene: TRBJ2-7; clone size: -; CDR3 protein: CASSPRSLAGAEQYF; CDR3 DNA: TGTGCCAGCTCACCACGGTCCCTAGCGGGAGCCGAGCAGTACTTC
V gene: TRBV2; D gene: TRBD1; J gene: TRBJ2-7; clone size: once; CDR3 protein: CASSSTGGQTYEQYF; CDR3 DNA: TGTGCCAGCAGTTCCACAGGGGGGCAGACCTACGAGCAGTACTTC
V gene: TRBV10-2; D gene: -; J gene: TRBJ1-6; clone size: -; CDR3 protein: CASSESSGRANSPLHF; CDR3 DNA: TGCGCCAGCAGTGAGTCGTCAGGCAGGGCTAATTCACCCCTCCACTTT
V gene: TRBV5-3; D gene: -; J gene: TRBJ1-6; clone size: -; CDR3 protein: CARSQKVRVGHSPLHF; CDR3 DNA: TGTGCCAGGAGTCAGAAAGTCAGGGTAGGACATTCACCCCTCCACTTT
V gene: TRBV10-2; D gene: -; J gene: TRBJ1-1; clone size: -; CDR3 protein: CASLQGRDTEAFF; CDR3 DNA: TGCGCCAGCCTTCAGGGCAGGGACACTGAAGCTTTCTTT
V gene: TRBV5-8; D gene: -; J gene: TRBJ1-1; clone size: -; CDR3 protein: CASSASGFTLHTEAFF; CDR3 DNA: TGTGCCAGCAGCGCGTCAGGGTTTACGCTTCACACTGAAGCTTTCTTT
V gene: TRBV5-4; D gene: TRBD2; J gene: TRBJ2-4; clone size: -; CDR3 protein: CASSMTSGSGNIQYF; CDR3 DNA: TGTGCCAGCAGCATGACTAGCGGGAGTGGGAACATTCAGTACTTC
V gene: TRBV4-1; D gene: TRBD1; J gene: TRBJ1-2; clone size: -; CDR3 protein: CASSPGQFYGYTF; CDR3 DNA: TGCGCCAGCAGTCCGGGACAGTTCTATGGCTACACCTTC
V gene: TRBV5-1; D gene: -; J gene: TRBJ1-1; clone size: few; CDR3 protein: CASSLERASNTEAFF; CDR3 DNA: TGCGCCAGCAGCTTGGAGAGGGCGTCGAACACTGAAGCTTTCTTT
V gene: TRBV29-1; D gene: TRBD2; J gene: TRBJ2-3; clone size: -; CDR3 protein: CSGELAGANTQYF; CDR3 DNA: TGCAGCGGGGAGTTAGCGGGAGCAAATACGCAGTATTTT
V gene: TRBV2; D gene: TRBD2; J gene: TRBJ2-5; clone size: -; CDR3 protein: CASSEALAGAFETQYF; CDR3 DNA: TGTGCCAGCAGTGAAGCGCTAGCGGGAGCGTTCGAGACCCAGTACTTC
V gene: TRBV27; D gene: -; J gene: TRBJ2-2; clone size: -; CDR3 protein: CASSLFAGEVTGELFF; CDR3 DNA: TGTGCCAGCAGTTTATTTGCAGGGGAAGTCACCGGGGAGCTGTTTTTT
V gene: TRBV18; D gene: -; J gene: TRBJ2-7; clone size: -; CDR3 protein: CASSPGPPHEQYF; CDR3 DNA: TGTGCCAGCTCCCCAGGGCCGCCCCACGAGCAGTACTTC
V gene: TRBV5-1; D gene: -; J gene: TRBJ2-1; clone size: few; CDR3 protein: CASSLGTQNNEQFF; CDR3 DNA: TGCGCCAGCAGCTTGGGGACACAAAACAATGAGCAGTTCTTC
V gene: TRBV5-8; D gene: TRBD2; J gene: TRBJ2-1; clone size: -; CDR3 protein: CASSLELAGNHEQFF; CDR3 DNA: TGTGCCAGCAGCTTGGAACTAGCGGGTAACCATGAGCAGTTCTTC
V gene: TRBV10-1; D gene: TRBD1; J gene: TRBJ2-7; clone size: -; CDR3 protein: CASSDTGTGVSEQYF; CDR3 DNA: TGCGCCAGCAGTGATACCGGGACAGGGGTGAGCGAGCAGTACTTC
V gene: TRBV9; D gene: TRBD1; J gene: TRBJ2-7; clone size: -; CDR3 protein: CASSPSDRGLYEQYF; CDR3 DNA: TGTGCCAGCAGCCCTTCGGACAGGGGGCTCTACGAGCAGTACTTC
V gene: TRBV4-2; D gene: -; J gene: TRBJ2-1; clone size: -; CDR3 protein: CASSSNWGEFAENEQFF; CDR3 DNA: TGTGCCAGCAGTTCTAACTGGGGGGAGTTTGCCGAAAATGAGCAGTTCTTC
V gene: TRBV27; D gene: -; J gene: TRBJ2-7; clone size: -; CDR3 protein: CASSLLDTTYEQYF; CDR3 DNA: TGTGCCAGCAGTTTATTGGACACCACCTACGAGCAGTACTTC
V gene: TRBV19; D gene: TRBD2; J gene: TRBJ2-1; clone size: -; CDR3 protein: CASALSFSGKDEQFF; CDR3 DNA: TGTGCCAGTGCCCTATCGTTTAGCGGGAAGGATGAGCAGTTCTTC
V gene: TRBV6-1; D gene: -; J gene: TRBJ1-1; clone size: -; CDR3 protein: CASSARWDTEAFF; CDR3 DNA: TGTGCCAGCAGTGCCAGGTGGGACACTGAAGCTTTCTTT
V gene: TRBV10-1; D gene: TRBD2; J gene: TRBJ2-1; clone size: -; CDR3 protein: CASSEAGVGNEQFF; CDR3 DNA: TGCGCCAGCAGTGAAGCGGGAGTGGGCAATGAGCAGTTCTTC
V gene: TRBV2; D gene: TRBD1; J gene: TRBJ2-7; clone size: -; CDR3 protein: CASSKSGTGNYEQYF; CDR3 DNA: TGTGCCAGCAGTAAATCCGGGACAGGGAATTACGAGCAGTACTTC
V gene: TRBV27; D gene: TRBD1; J gene: TRBJ1-3; clone size: -; CDR3 protein: CASSLSGGQGARRNTIYF; CDR3 DNA: TGTGCCAGCAGTTTATCGGGGGGACAGGGGGCGAGGCGAAACACCATATATTTT
V gene: TRBV30; D gene: -; J gene: TRBJ2-7; clone size: -; CDR3 protein: CAWNSGFYEQYF; CDR3 DNA: TGTGCCTGGAATTCAGGATTCTACGAGCAGTACTTC